The 10 T cell receptor beta chains below all came from one sample that was sequenced in a study of OX40 agonist ivuxolimab in advanced cancers. The method was immunoSEQ multiplex PCR; TCRdb's version includes in-frame clones alone and lacks a portion of them. The sample holds some 74,000 clones; roughly 83% are singletons and the top ten take approximately 7%. The starting material was CD4+ or CD8+ T cells sorted from blood, obtained in a trial of the OX40 agonist ivuxolimab. These receptors were taken from an adult with an advanced solid tumor such as melanoma, head and neck, liver or kidney cancer.

For the CDR3, the DNA is TGTGCCAGCGGCAACAGGGATGGCTACACCTTC. Protein: CASGNRDGYTF. V gene TRBV6-6 combines with J gene TRBJ1-2, with a weak D call TRBD1 (6 bases). The length of the CDR3 is 11 residues. Germline CDR1 and CDR2: MNHNY and SVGAGI (reference sequence). V lost 8 bases, J lost 6 bases, and 10 bases lay in between.

J is TRBJ1-6 and V is TRBV5-4; 7 positions match TRBD1. With 4 bases clipped from V and 7 bases from J, the junction kept 8 bases outside the gene matches. Per the germline V gene, CDR1 is SGHNT and CDR2 is YYREEE (reference sequence). This CDR3 region has 15 residues. The CDR3 DNA is TGTGCCAGCAGCCCGACAGGGAAAGGAAATTCACCCCTCCACTTT. This sequence encodes CASSPTGKGNSPLHF.

The count of this clone is one. The rearrangement uses TRBV7-2 and TRBJ1-4; D gene unclear. The V gene's germline CDR1 is SGHTA and CDR2 FQGNSA. Trimming left V 5 bases short and J 0 bases short, with 13 bases between. This CDR3 is 16 amino acids long. The CDR3: CASSLSDAATNEKLFF. In nucleotides, the CDR3 is TGTGCCAGCAGCCTATCCGACGCCGCAACTAATGAAAAACTGTTTTTT.

This chain joins TRBV6-1 and TRBJ2-3, with TRBD1 identical over 7 bases. The CDR3 loop spans 13 amino acids. The germline gives CDR1 MNHNS, CDR2 SASEGT. V lost 6 bases to trimming and J lost 3 bases; unmatched junction nucleotides: 3. CDR3 DNA: TGTGCCAGCAGCCCAGGGGGTACAGATACGCAGTATTTT. Protein: CASSPGGTDTQYF.

The chain employs TRBV19 and TRBJ2-1; 11 positions agree with TRBD2. CDR1 is LNHDA and CDR2 is SQIVND in the germline V gene (reference sequence). With V trimmed by 5 bases and J by 4 bases, 16 bases remained unmatched. The CDR3 covers 19 residues. The DNA of the CDR3 is TGTGCCAGTAGTCCCCTCTCTAGGGCTCTAGCGGGGGGTTACAATGAGCAGTTCTTC. As protein: CASSPLSRALAGGYNEQFF.

J is TRBJ1-5 and V is TRBV30; D is uncertain. The CDR3 has 14 residues. Trimming took 0 bases from V and 1 from J, leaving 7 bases between them. CDR1 GTSNPN and CDR2 SVGIG come from the germline V gene (reference sequence). CDR3 nucleotide sequence: TGTGCCTGGAGTGTTGGACTAAGCAATCAGCCCCAGCATTTT. Translated, it gives CAWSVGLSNQPQHF.

This chain links TRBV2 with TRBJ1-5; D gene unclear. Between the trimmed V and J ends, which lost 2 bases and 3 bases, there was a span of 11 bases. Per the germline V gene, CDR1 is SNHLY and CDR2 is FYNNEI. The CDR3 consists of 15 residues. Here the CDR3 DNA reads TGTGCCAGCAGTGAAATTGGCGCTCTCAATCAGCCCCAGCATTTT. It specifies CASSEIGALNQPQHF. The whole variable domain, remainder taken from reference TRBV2 and TRBJ1-5, is EPEVTQTPSHQVTQMGQEVILRCVPISNHLYFYWYRQILGQKVEFLVSFYNNEISEKSEIFDDQFSVERPDGSNFTLKIRSTKLEDSAMYFCASSEIGALNQPQHFGDGTRLSIL.

The rearrangement links TRBV7-3 to TRBJ2-1; TRBD1 agrees at 12 bases. V was pared by 6 bases and J by 9 bases, with 6 bases of the junction left unmatched. The CDR3 runs to 14 residues. Germline values: CDR1 SGHTA, CDR2 FQGTGA. In nucleotides, the CDR3 is TGTGCCAGCAGTCCCGGGACAGGGGGCATTGAGCAGTTCTTC. It encodes CASSPGTGGIEQFF.

The chain couples TRBV7-3 to TRBJ2-3, with TRBD1 identical over 7 bases. The V segment lost 5 bases and the J segment 8 bases; nucleotides outside the gene matches: 7. The CDR3 is 13 amino acids. Germline assignment: CDR1 SGHTA and CDR2 FQGTGA. The CDR3 is CASSPGQAGTQYF. The DNA for the CDR3 is TGTGCCAGCAGCCCCGGACAGGCCGGTACGCAGTATTTT.

The chain links TRBV5-1 to TRBJ2-3; no firm D call. The germline V and J ends were trimmed by 3 bases and 0 bases, with 11 bases remaining between them. CDR3 size: 15 residues. Germline loops: CDR1 SGHRS, CDR2 YFSETQ. In DNA, the CDR3 is TGCGCCAGCAGCTCAACCCCAGGAAGCACAGATACGCAGTATTTT. Translating gives CASSSTPGSTDTQYF.